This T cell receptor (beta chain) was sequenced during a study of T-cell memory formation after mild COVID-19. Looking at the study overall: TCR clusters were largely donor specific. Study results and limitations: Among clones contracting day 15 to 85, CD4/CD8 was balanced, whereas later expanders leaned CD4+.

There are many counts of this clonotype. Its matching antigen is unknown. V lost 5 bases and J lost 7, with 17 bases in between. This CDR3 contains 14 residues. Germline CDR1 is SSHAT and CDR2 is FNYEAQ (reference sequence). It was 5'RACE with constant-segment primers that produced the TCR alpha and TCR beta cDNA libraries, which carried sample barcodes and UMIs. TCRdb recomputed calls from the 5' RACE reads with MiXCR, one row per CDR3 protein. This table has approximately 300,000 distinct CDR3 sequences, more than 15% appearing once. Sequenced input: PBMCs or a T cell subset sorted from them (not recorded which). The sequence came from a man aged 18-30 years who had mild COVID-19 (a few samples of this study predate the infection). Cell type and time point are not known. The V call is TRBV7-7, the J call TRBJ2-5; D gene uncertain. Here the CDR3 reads CASSPRAGHGTQYF. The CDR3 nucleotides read TGTGCCAGCAGCCCCCGGGCTGGGCATGGGACCCAGTACTTC.